This T cell receptor beta chain was recovered during a study of CD8+CD57+ T cells in acquired aplastic anemia listed by TCRdb under 2018. The study in broad terms: On average, sorted CD4+ and CD8+ cells yielded 3 to 4 ug of extracted DNA, with a range of about 0.19 to 30 ug. A CD8+CD57+ expansion meant a frequency higher than the mean frequency seen in healthy subjects. Points the paper makes about the study in general: CD8+ Simpson's diversity did not differ significantly between patients and healthy controls (P=0.060). Twenty-nine CD8+ CDR3 sequences were shared between patients and controls but appeared highly expressed in patients and within their immunodominant clones.

The patients picked for sequencing were ones in whom flow cytometry had shown an expansion of CD8+CD57+ cells. Every patient had severe acquired aplastic anemia, diagnosed using the International Study of Aplastic Anemia and Agranulocytosis and Camitta criteria. Patients had received no therapy at the time of blood sampling. In this study, sorted CD4+ and CD8+ T cells from the blood of healthy subjects and of severe aplastic anemia patients had their TCR repertoires deep-sequenced. Patients were enrolled in the USA under clinicaltrials.gov protocols 00001620, 01623167, 00001397, 00071045, 00081523 and 00961064. Ficoll-Paque density gradient centrifugation was used to isolate peripheral blood mononuclear cells. Before DNA was extracted, CD4+ and CD8+ T cells were sorted using either FACS or magnetic beads. Genomic DNA was used as template for profiling of TCR beta VDJ combinations and CDR3 sequences. TCR repertoire sequencing was run on an Illumina HiSeq 2000. In the paper's pipeline: Repertoires were assessed using TRBV/TRBJ rearrangement plots, CDR3 size and DJ length profiles, and Simpson's diversity index. The most abundant DNA sequence in the deep sequencing data was defined as the immunodominant clone. CDR3 amino acid sequences were screened for sharing across subjects and compared with published repertoires and the VDJdb database. Using fastp at Q25 and MiXCR, TCRdb reprocessed the public reads and kept productive beta chains. Each record represents a unique CDR3 protein, reported with the most common genes and DNA among its rows. Clone size and V and J calls follow TCRdb, not the original study. This sample lists roughly 250,000 distinct CDR3 sequences; roughly half were detected once. The ten biggest clones cover 7.8% of the sample.

Comment on this clonotype: This receptor's antigen is unknown. This may arise from a read error, as a much more abundant clone is one base away.

The CDR3 holds 13 amino acids from the cysteine to the phenylalanine. The DNA shown is the 39-base CDR3, in frame from base 1. The germline V gene (reference sequence) yields SGHKS for CDR1 and YYEKEE for CDR2. This receptor was identified in a human donor with aplastic anemia. The rearranged segments are TRBV5-5 and TRBJ2-1, with the D gene uncertain. Sequenced material: sorted CD4+, CD8+, or CD8+CD57+ T cells (not recorded which) from PBMCs. The DNA is TGTGCCGGCAGCTTGGGTCGCACCAATGAGCAGTTCTTC. Translated, this gives CAGSLGRTNEQFF.